This TCR beta chain derives from a study of regulatory T cells in long-lasting Graves disease (dated by TCRdb to the early 2020s). The study in broad terms: Newly diagnosed Graves' disease patients had taken antithyroid drugs for less than 3 months. The study was registered as a clinical trial and conducted in China. This study used TCR sequencing and RNA sequencing of peripheral blood to compare persistent Graves' disease patients against newly diagnosed Graves' disease patients. A total of 33 samples underwent TCR sequencing, from about 13 patients with persistent Graves' disease and 20 patients with newly diagnosed Graves' disease.

This clonotype was picked up many times. The antigen this receptor binds is unknown. Base qualities are not provided; no much larger clone lies one nucleotide away. V is shortened by 1 base, J by 2 bases, and the region joining them spans 9 bases. Including the terminal cysteine and phenylalanine, the CDR3 comprises 15 residues. Here the CDR3 DNA is all that survives: 45 bases in frame from base 1. Via the germline V gene (reference sequence), CDR1 is SEHNR and CDR2 FQNEAQ. This specimen's time point label, per the study, means: newly diagnosed GD, antithyroid drugs for less than 3 months. For both TCR sequencing and RNA sequencing, RNA was extracted from PBMCs in TRIzol. Graves' disease was diagnosed according to American Thyroid Association guidelines. Patients were recruited from an endocrinology department in Xi'an, China. Each patient gave 7 to 9.5 milliliters of peripheral blood, collected in an EDTA anticoagulant tube. PBMCs were isolated by Ficoll Paque Plus density gradient separation without further T cell sorting. An Agilent 2100 Bioanalyzer and agarose gel were used to check RNA quality, and a NanoDrop 2000 was used to measure RNA concentration.

On the study overall, not on this receptor specifically: Sequencing and analysis were restricted to the TCR beta chain. Peripheral blood alone was examined, since thyroid tissue, which constituted the primary lesion, could not be accessed. The authors noted that the small sample size was a limitation that may lower accuracy. Persistent patients shared more public clonotypes among themselves (approximately 2,500) than newly diagnosed patients did (about 900). Persistent Graves' disease patients showed lower TCR Shannon entropy and fewer highly expanded clones than newly diagnosed patients, suggesting clonal expansion. Preferential use of TRBV28, TRBJ1-2 and TRBJ2-5 was observed in persistent disease, whereas TRBV20-1 and TRBJ2-1 were favored in newly diagnosed disease.

Library preparation was by multiplex PCR. The listed sequencing device is Illumina HiSeq 4000. iRepertoire HTBI primers and Arm-PCR amplification of CDR3 regions were used to construct TCR beta libraries. Before sequencing, the PCR products underwent gel purification. The original methods were these. A total of fewer than 70 TRBV and more than twelve TRBJ segments were identified across samples and were used for gene usage analysis of CDR3 amino acid clonotypes. COPE and FqMerger were used to merge the filtered high-quality paired reads into contigs. BLAST was used to align contigs to IMGT TRBV, TRBD and TRBJ reference genes, with CDR3 defined following IMGT. Any clonotype with a frequency above 0.1% was counted as a highly expanded clone. Repertoire diversity was measured by Shannon entropy, and V-J evenness by the Gini coefficient. A clonotype was considered public if more than one individual shared it. Using fastp at Q25 and MiXCR, TCRdb reprocessed the public reads and kept productive beta chains. For every CDR3 protein sequence, its rows merge into one entry that carries the most common genes and DNA. Here the V and J calls rest on TCRdb's processing, not on the authors' analysis. A total of some 460,000 distinct CDR3 sequences appear in this sample, around 15% of them only once. In total, the top ten clones hold 12% of the sample.

These records were also assigned to another study, of T cells in Graves' hyperthyroidism and ophthalmopathy. Per that second paper: Stable Graves' hyperthyroidism was defined as no progression to ophthalmopathy during 18 months of follow-up. Hyperthyroidism patients were newly diagnosed, with disease duration under 2 months, and aged 18 to 65 years. Patients with uncontrolled infections, other autoimmune diseases, pregnancy or lactation were excluded. Clinical symptoms, serum thyroxine and TRAb, thyroid ultrasound, and orbital computed tomography formed the basis for the diagnoses. The TCR CDR3 was subjected to a first round of RT-PCR using the HTBI primer set and the Qiagen OneStep RT-PCR kit. Most expanded thyroid clonotypes (frequency above 0.001) were also detected in blood, a finding suggesting that blood repertoires may reflect thyroid immune responses. A model built on a 13 V-J signature distinguished ophthalmopathy from stable hyperthyroidism, reaching 85% to 90% sensitivity and around 81% specificity in cross-validation and 80%/75% in testing. During validation, the model predicted progression to ophthalmopathy a median of around 7 months ahead of onset, with 60% to 71% sensitivity and around 72% specificity. TCR V-J signatures able to tell the groups apart were searched for in a discovery cohort of 100 patients, of whom around 43 had Graves' ophthalmopathy and more than 55 had stable Graves' hyperthyroidism. An independent validation cohort of fewer than 20 hyperthyroidism patients and about 15 patients who later progressed to ophthalmopathy tested prospective prediction of ophthalmopathy. The approximately 97 discovery patients were randomly divided into training and test sets at a 7:3 ratio. In roughly six Graves' hyperthyroidism patients, the study also compared T-cell repertoires from thyroid tissue with T-cell repertoires from blood. After blood sampling, hyperthyroidism patients were treated with methimazole at a starting dose of 30 mg daily, and ophthalmopathy patients were treated with high-dose intravenous methylprednisolone. A second multiplex PCR round built the libraries, followed by size selection and purification. The libraries were sequenced on an Illumina HiSeq2000 using paired-end 100 bp reads. Raw data were processed with SOAPnuke, discarding reads with adapters, uncalled bases, mean Phred below 15, or no exact constant-primer or identifier match. COPE v1.2.5 was used to merge high-quality paired reads, and clonotypes were defined as unique nucleotide sequences. Clonotypes were aligned to IMGT TRBV, TRBD and TRBJ reference segments using MiTCR v1.1. The analysis included only V-J combinations with a frequency above 0.0001, which together covered 99.2% of the repertoires. A TCS score was defined as the ratio of F50 (clonal expansion) to E x V (chaos), with BLOSUM62-based TCRdist applied between CDR3 peptides within each V-J. Welch's t-statistics and random forest reduced 514 V-J features to under 15, which were used in a naive Bayes classifier (R e1071). No statistical method was used to set the sample size in advance, and investigators knew the group allocation. The paper reports TCR Vbeta CDR3 sequencing of about 140 peripheral blood samples: under 45 ophthalmopathy, roughly 74 hyperthyroidism and approximately 17 progressor patients.

This clonotype was sampled from a man aged 40-55 years with Graves disease. Donor details come from another sample of the same person, matched by shared clones. The chain couples TRBV7-9 to TRBJ2-4, and possibly TRBD2, on 5 matching bases. Sequences were derived from peripheral blood mononuclear cells (PBMCs), sampled at new diagnosis, from a patient treated with antithyroid drugs. The CDR3 in this case is CASSLGEGPKNIQYF. In nucleotides, the sequence is TGTGCCAGCAGCTTAGGAGAGGGTCCCAAAAACATTCAGTACTTC.